Given below is one T cell receptor (beta chain) in context. What it binds is not known. The data originate from a study of monozygotic twins with inflammatory bowel disease. Study-level points and caveats: Evidence failed to back one strong IBD-linked signal or clonotype.

In germline, CDR1 is LGHDT, CDR2 YNNKEL (reference sequence). The CDR3 loop spans 15 amino acids. Total RNA amounting to about 3,700 ng went into each TCR library. Two rounds of nested PCR, of roughly 15 and 9 cycles, were run on TCRalpha and TCRbeta cDNA. TCRdb reanalyzed the 5' RACE reads, giving one entry per CDR3 protein sequence and no DNA. This table lists under 45,000 distinct CDR3 sequences. Sequences were obtained from blood. This chain links TRBV3-1 with TRBJ2-5; absent DNA, TCRdb's TRBD2 call cannot be checked. The sequence came from a human donor with ulcerative colitis or Crohn's disease, or a healthy co-twin of an affected twin (not recorded which). The CDR3 region is CASSQQRGIQETQYF.